This T cell receptor (beta chain) comes out of a study of blood T cell repertoires in COVID-19. About the research overall: Some COVID-19 samples were acute and others convalescent; all came from the United States, Italy and Spain. PBMCs, B-cell-depleted T cells, or T cells provided the cDNA or gDNA that made up the material.

Assay used: immunoSEQ multiplex PCR; TCRdb lists only in-frame clones, some missing. The sample contains nearly 200,000 clones, 85% to 90% of which appear only once. CDR3 length: 14 amino acids. Germline V lookup: CDR1 SGHNT, CDR2 YENEEA. V lost 4 bases, J lost 7 bases, and 7 bases stayed unmatched. Sample: peripheral blood. This receptor was taken from a woman aged 70-85 years with acute or convalescent COVID-19. The gene calls are TRBV11-3 and TRBJ2-1; 7 bases align to TRBD1. As DNA, the CDR3 is TGTGCCAGCAGCTATAGACAGGGTTCAAATGAGCAGTTCTTC. Protein sequence: CASSYRQGSNEQFF.